A selection of T cell receptor beta chains follows, all from one sample in a study of blood T cell repertoires in COVID-19. Assay used: immunoSEQ multiplex PCR; TCRdb lists only in-frame clones, some missing. The table lists under 250,000 clones, around 82% of them singletons. The sample comprised peripheral blood. Receptors originate from a man in his forties with active or convalescent COVID-19. Both conserved end residues are part of each CDR3.

V gene: TRBV6-5; J gene: TRBJ2-7; CDR3 protein: CASWGSSGSYEQYF
V gene: TRBV18; J gene: TRBJ2-1; CDR3 protein: CASSPPGAGGPNEQFF
V gene: TRBV11-1; J gene: TRBJ1-2; CDR3 protein: CASSPLWADGGYTF
V gene: TRBV21-1; J gene: TRBJ2-7; CDR3 protein: CASSKVGTKAPYEQYF
V gene: TRBV6-5; J gene: TRBJ1-2; CDR3 protein: CASSYLGQGVGGYTF
V gene: TRBV19; J gene: TRBJ1-5; CDR3 protein: CASSAGQNSNQPQHF
V gene: TRBV7-6; J gene: TRBJ2-2; CDR3 protein: CASSFSTGGTAGELFF
V gene: TRBV30; J gene: TRBJ1-2; CDR3 protein: CAWSVPGTINYGYTF
V gene: TRBV4-2; J gene: TRBJ1-2; CDR3 protein: CASSQGRDYGYTF
V gene: TRBV19; J gene: TRBJ2-7; CDR3 protein: CASSPTGGPGEQYF
V gene: TRBV5-1; J gene: TRBJ1-1; CDR3 protein: CASSTGTGVGTEAFF
V gene: TRBV2; J gene: TRBJ1-6; CDR3 protein: CASSADNAGANSPLHF
V gene: TRBV7-9; J gene: TRBJ1-5; CDR3 protein: CASSLQGYPNQPQHF
V gene: TRBV5-1; J gene: TRBJ2-1; CDR3 protein: CASSPGVVGYEQFF
V gene: TRBV19; J gene: TRBJ2-1; CDR3 protein: CASNAGTNEQFF
V gene: TRBV5-1; J gene: TRBJ2-1; CDR3 protein: CASSGMTGGRNEQFF
V gene: TRBV14; J gene: TRBJ1-2; CDR3 protein: CASSQGTGTASNYGYTF
V gene: TRBV5-1; J gene: TRBJ2-7; CDR3 protein: CASSSAGTGGSYEQYF
V gene: TRBV11-3; J gene: TRBJ2-2; CDR3 protein: CASSLPGRNTGELFF
V gene: TRBV19; J gene: TRBJ1-6; CDR3 protein: CASSANRDYNSPLHF
V gene: TRBV11-2; J gene: TRBJ2-3; CDR3 protein: CASSLAGRNTDTQYF
V gene: TRBV12-3/TRBV12-4; J gene: TRBJ2-7; CDR3 protein: CASTPGHQYEQYF
V gene: TRBV5-1; J gene: TRBJ2-7; CDR3 protein: CASSTSGTGGYEQYF
V gene: TRBV9; J gene: TRBJ2-7; CDR3 protein: CASSVAWDRGGEQYF
V gene: TRBV5-1; J gene: TRBJ2-5; CDR3 protein: CASSLGDPPRETQYF
V gene: TRBV19; J gene: TRBJ1-5; CDR3 protein: CASSINRVGQPQHF